The T cell receptor (beta chain) described here comes from a study of blood T cell repertoires in COVID-19. Sequenced by immunoSEQ multiplex PCR; TCRdb stores in-frame clones only, minus some. The sample lists approximately 260,000 clones, roughly 80% occurring once. The clonotype was recovered from a woman older than 75 with acute or convalescent COVID-19. The specimen was peripheral blood.

The DNA for the CDR3 is TGTGCCAGCAGTGATGGCAGGGGATATGGCTACACCTTC. Residues: CASSDGRGYGYTF. The chain couples TRBV2 to TRBJ1-2; TRBD1 might be the D (6 bases). The germline V gene has CDR1 SNHLY and CDR2 FYNNEI. Trimming removed 3 bases at V and 5 bases at J, with 10 bases between. The CDR3 runs to 13 residues.